Below, one T cell receptor (beta chain) is given with its context. Its antigen is as yet unknown. TCRdb recomputed calls from the reads with MiXCR, one row per CDR3 protein. The table has 550,000 to 850,000 distinct CDR3 sequences, around 30% seen once. Looked up from germline, CDR1 is SEHNR and CDR2 is FQNEAQ (reference sequence). The CDR3 length is 17 residues. The V end was cut by 4 bases, the J end by 4 bases, with 21 bases between. These data originate in a study of T cell repertoires in cytomegalovirus infection. The clonotype originates from a human donor in good health (CMV status not recorded). Some clones in this sample may be carry-over from other donors' samples. The sequenced sample was cultured PBMCs, obtained from culture after CMV antigen stimulation. The chain combines TRBV7-9 with TRBJ2-3; TRBD2 might be the D (5 bases). The CDR3 DNA is TGTGCCAGCAGCTCCCCGCGGAGGAGCGGCGGATCAGATACGCAGTATTTT. It translates to CASSSPRRSGGSDTQYF.